This passage covers 8 T cell receptor beta chains from one sample sequenced in a study of spatial heterogeneity in lung cancer. Specified time point: sample taken at primary tumor resection. Each CDR3 protein gets one entry after TCRdb re-called the 5' RACE reads with MiXCR. The table includes tens of thousands of distinct CDR3 sequences, 7% detected once. The sample here was PBMCs, taken at surgery. The source is a male donor with early-stage non-small cell lung cancer.

There are many counts of this clonotype. CDR3 nucleotides: TGCAGCGTTGTTTGGCAGGGGAATTCACCCCTCCACTTT. This translates into CSVVWQGNSPLHF. The rearrangement links TRBV29-1 to TRBJ1-6, with a tentative D call TRBD1 (6 bases). The CDR3 has 13 residues. The V end was cut by 4 bases, the J end by 7 bases, with 11 bases between. The germline gives CDR1 SQVTM, CDR2 ANQGSEA.

This clonotype was counted at least ten times. The rearrangement joins TRBV28 to TRBJ2-7, with TRBD2 matching 10 bases. This CDR3 is built from 14 residues. Per the germline V gene, CDR1 is MDHEN and CDR2 is SYDVKM. V shed 3 bases and J 5 bases; nucleotides not matched to a gene: 4. The CDR3 is CASSFGAGGHEQYV. As DNA, the CDR3 is TGTGCCAGCAGTTTTGGAGCGGGGGGGCACGAGCAGTACGTC.

This clonotype was picked up a small number of times. The chain is built from TRBV12-3 or TRBV12-4 and TRBJ2-1; D might be TRBD2 (6 bases). The V end was cut by 7 bases, the J end by 9 bases, with 16 bases between. The CDR3 spans 13 residues. In DNA form, the CDR3 reads TGTGCCAGCACCACGGACTATTGGACTGAGCAGTTCTTC. It specifies CASTTDYWTEQFF.

CDR3 loop: CASRGQGSGVYEQYF. CDR3 nucleotides: TGTGCCAGCAGAGGACAGGGTAGCGGGGTCTACGAGCAGTACTTC. The V gene is TRBV6-5, the J gene TRBJ2-7, with D tentatively TRBD1 or TRBD2 (8 bases each). Germline V gene lookup returns CDR1 MNHEY and CDR2 SVGAGI. The ends were cut back, 6 bases at V and 3 bases at J, with 18 bases in the middle. There are 15 residues in the CDR3.

This clonotype occurred many times. This chain connects TRBV5-1 to TRBJ2-1; D might be TRBD1 (5 bases). The CDR3 runs to 14 residues. Between the trimmed V and J ends, which lost 0 bases and 3 bases, there was a span of 7 bases. Germline loops: CDR1 SGHRS, CDR2 YFSETQ. CDR3 nucleotides: TGCGCCAGCAGCTTGGGGCAGGGCTACAATGAGCAGTTCTTC. It codes for CASSLGQGYNEQFF.

This clonotype was counted ten times or more. The V call is TRBV6-2 or TRBV6-3, the J call TRBJ2-5; no definite D call. Germline-derived CDR1 and CDR2 are MNHEY and SVGEGT. This CDR3 has 10 residues. Trimming removed 6 bases at V and 5 bases at J, with 4 bases between. The CDR3 DNA sequence: TGTGCCAGCAGGCGGGAGACCCAGTACTTC. Its protein product is CASRRETQYF.

The genes are TRBV5-1 and TRBJ2-1; 10 bases map to TRBD2. CDR3 length: 17 residues. V dropped 0 bases and J dropped 7; count of bases not matched to a gene: 10. The germline gives CDR1 SGHRS, CDR2 YFSETQ. As DNA, the CDR3 is TGCGCCAGCAGCTTGGCCGGGCTAAGTAGCGGGAGGAATGAGCAGTTCTTC. The encoded protein is CASSLAGLSSGRNEQFF.

The chain carries TRBV6-2 or TRBV6-3 and TRBJ2-5; a weak D match, TRBD1 (6 bases). CDR1 is MNHEY and CDR2 is SVGEGT in the germline V gene. The germline V and J ends were trimmed by 7 bases and 3 bases, with 15 bases remaining between them. The length of the CDR3 is 14 residues. The CDR3 here is CASNVGHSEETQYF. CDR3 sequence (DNA): TGTGCCAGCAATGTGGGACATTCCGAAGAGACCCAGTACTTC.